This is a list of T cell receptor beta chains from one sample in a study of cytomegalovirus exposure and HLA in healthy donors. The repertoire was sequenced with immunoSEQ multiplex PCR; TCRdb's copy has only in-frame clones and lacks some. The profile shows about 140,000 clones, approximately 80% of them singletons. Sample: PBMCs. The receptors come from a man between 50 and 59 years old in good health and CMV-seronegative. Both conserved end residues are part of each CDR3. Fields, in order: J gene, clone size, D gene, V gene, CDR3 protein, CDR3 DNA. D genes are given only for firm matches. Not all rows give a size; the values are once, few, many and, for expanded clones, a class.

J: TRBJ2-5
size: .
D: TRBD2
V: TRBV2
CDR3: CASSGSGSSQETQYF
DNA: TGTGCCAGCAGCGGCAGCGGGAGTTCCCAAGAGACCCAGTACTTC

J: TRBJ2-2
size: .
D: .
V: TRBV11-2
CDR3: CASSLDWQSGELFF
DNA: TGTGCCAGCAGCTTAGATTGGCAATCCGGGGAGCTGTTTTTT

J: TRBJ1-1
size: .
D: .
V: TRBV7-6
CDR3: CASLSAGNTEAFF
DNA: TGTGCCAGCCTCTCCGCGGGGAACACTGAAGCTTTCTTT

J: TRBJ2-7
size: .
D: TRBD1
V: TRBV6-6
CDR3: CASSSSDRGTWQYF
DNA: TGTGCCAGCAGTTCGTCCGACAGGGGTACGTGGCAGTACTTC

J: TRBJ1-2
size: once
D: .
V: TRBV19
CDR3: CASREGLYGYTF
DNA: TGTGCCAGTAGGGAGGGGCTCTATGGCTACACCTTC

J: TRBJ1-2
size: .
D: TRBD1
V: TRBV9
CDR3: CASSATTGPNYGYTF
DNA: TGTGCCAGCAGCGCGACGACAGGGCCTAACTATGGCTACACCTTC

J: TRBJ1-2
size: .
D: TRBD1
V: TRBV11-2
CDR3: CASSLVGTGGSYGYTF
DNA: TGTGCCAGCAGCTTAGTCGGGACAGGAGGGAGCTATGGCTACACCTTC

J: TRBJ1-1
size: .
D: TRBD1
V: TRBV6-5
CDR3: CASSYSPWDRGLEAFF
DNA: TGTGCCAGCAGTTACTCTCCTTGGGACAGGGGGTTAGAAGCTTTCTTT

J: TRBJ2-7
size: .
D: .
V: TRBV7-9
CDR3: CASSLTDYEQYF
DNA: TGTGCCAGCAGCTTAACAGACTACGAGCAGTACTTC

J: TRBJ2-1
size: once
D: TRBD2
V: TRBV29-1
CDR3: CSGGGLAGSYNEQFF
DNA: TGCAGCGGGGGGGGGCTAGCGGGCTCCTACAATGAGCAGTTCTTC

J: TRBJ1-1
size: .
D: .
V: TRBV5-1
CDR3: CASSLDGSANTEAFF
DNA: TGCGCCAGCAGCTTGGACGGGTCAGCGAACACTGAAGCTTTCTTT

J: TRBJ1-4
size: .
D: TRBD1
V: TRBV5-4
CDR3: CASSSGTGATNEKLFF
DNA: TGTGCCAGCAGCTCCGGGACAGGGGCAACTAATGAAAAACTGTTTTTT

J: TRBJ1-1
size: few
D: .
V: TRBV5-1
CDR3: CASSLAQENTEAFF
DNA: TGCGCCAGCAGCTTGGCTCAGGAGAACACTGAAGCTTTCTTT

J: TRBJ1-6
size: .
D: .
V: TRBV5-4
CDR3: CASSPGGQQGINSPLHF
DNA: TGTGCCAGCAGCCCGGGGGGCCAACAGGGAATTAATTCACCCCTCCACTTT

J: TRBJ2-1
size: .
D: TRBD2
V: TRBV7-2
CDR3: CASSLDGLAGTKIF
DNA: TGTGCCAGCAGCCTCGATGGGCTAGCGGGAACAAAAATCTTC

J: TRBJ1-2
size: .
D: .
V: TRBV6-1
CDR3: CASSTNQGFGYGYTF
DNA: TGTGCCAGCAGTACTAACCAGGGTTTCGGCTATGGCTACACCTTC

J: TRBJ2-1
size: .
D: .
V: TRBV5-4
CDR3: CASSFSGVEQFF
DNA: TGTGCCAGCAGCTTCTCGGGAGTTGAGCAGTTCTTC

J: TRBJ1-1
size: .
D: TRBD1
V: TRBV5-1
CDR3: CASGDRENTEAFF
DNA: TGCGCCAGCGGGGACAGGGAGAACACTGAAGCTTTCTTT

J: TRBJ2-2
size: .
D: .
V: TRBV5-1
CDR3: CASSLRFSRRAAGTGELFF
DNA: TGCGCCAGCAGCTTGAGGTTCTCTCGGCGGGCAGCAGGCACCGGGGAGCTGTTTTTT

J: TRBJ2-2
size: .
D: .
V: TRBV2
CDR3: CASLAGDTGELFF
DNA: TGTGCCAGCCTGGCCGGGGACACCGGGGAGCTGTTTTTT

J: TRBJ1-2
size: .
D: TRBD1
V: TRBV15
CDR3: CATSPQPGQGGYGYTF
DNA: TGTGCCACCAGCCCCCAACCGGGACAGGGGGGATATGGCTACACCTTC

J: TRBJ1-2
size: .
D: .
V: TRBV19
CDR3: CASSGYYGYTF
DNA: TGTGCCAGTAGTGGCTACTATGGCTACACCTTC

J: TRBJ1-4
size: .
D: TRBD1
V: TRBV2
CDR3: CASRTGTGREKLFF
DNA: TGTGCCAGCAGAACCGGGACAGGGCGTGAAAAACTGTTTTTT

J: TRBJ1-6
size: .
D: .
V: TRBV30
CDR3: CAWSVTAFSPLHF
DNA: TGTGCCTGGAGTGTAACAGCATTTTCACCCCTCCACTTT

J: TRBJ2-3
size: .
D: .
V: TRBV18
CDR3: CASSPRDTDTQYF
DNA: TGTGCCAGCTCACCGAGAGACACAGATACGCAGTATTTT

J: TRBJ1-5
size: .
D: TRBD1
V: TRBV27
CDR3: CASSTGTGVRGNQPQHF
DNA: TGTGCCAGCAGCACGGGGACAGGGGTGAGGGGCAATCAGCCCCAGCATTTT

J: TRBJ2-5
size: few
D: TRBD1
V: TRBV29-1
CDR3: CSVGGTGAETQYF
DNA: TGCAGCGTTGGGGGGACAGGGGCCGAGACCCAGTACTTC

J: TRBJ1-2
size: .
D: .
V: TRBV4-2
CDR3: CASSREQGVGGYTF
DNA: TGTGCCAGCAGCCGAGAACAGGGTGTTGGTGGCTACACCTTC

J: TRBJ1-6
size: .
D: TRBD1
V: TRBV9
CDR3: CASSETGGSNSPLHF
DNA: TGTGCCAGCAGCGAAACAGGGGGCAGCAATTCACCCCTCCACTTT

J: TRBJ1-1
size: few
D: TRBD1
V: TRBV30
CDR3: CACGTGITNTEAFF
DNA: TGTGCCTGCGGGACAGGGATTACCAACACTGAAGCTTTCTTT

J: TRBJ1-1
size: .
D: .
V: TRBV5-4
CDR3: CASSFAGRLTEAFF
DNA: TGTGCCAGCAGCTTTGCGGGAAGGCTCACTGAAGCTTTCTTT

J: TRBJ2-3
size: .
D: .
V: TRBV5-1
CDR3: CASSYQPSSSTDTQYF
DNA: TGCGCCAGCAGCTACCAGCCTAGCTCTAGCACAGATACGCAGTATTTT

J: TRBJ2-1
size: .
D: TRBD1
V: TRBV27
CDR3: CASSLRTGWVDEQFF
DNA: TGTGCCAGCAGCTTAAGGACAGGGTGGGTTGATGAGCAGTTCTTC

J: TRBJ1-3
size: .
D: .
V: TRBV7-2
CDR3: CASSGGLSGNTIYF
DNA: TGTGCCAGCAGCGGAGGTCTCTCTGGAAACACCATATATTTT

J: TRBJ2-3
size: once
D: TRBD2
V: TRBV11-3
CDR3: CASSFSGGASVDTQYF
DNA: TGTGCCAGCAGCTTTAGCGGGGGGGCCTCGGTAGATACGCAGTATTTT

J: TRBJ2-7
size: .
D: .
V: TRBV9
CDR3: CASSAGGSSSYEQYF
DNA: TGTGCCAGCAGCGCCGGGGGAAGTAGCTCCTACGAGCAGTACTTC

J: TRBJ1-2
size: few
D: .
V: TRBV7-5
CDR3: CARSPRQGPASNGYTF
DNA: TGTGCCAGAAGCCCGAGACAGGGCCCAGCCAGTAATGGCTACACCTTC

J: TRBJ1-5
size: .
D: .
V: TRBV27
CDR3: CASSLSGGRNQPQHF
DNA: TGTGCCAGCAGTTTATCCGGTGGTCGCAATCAGCCCCAGCATTTT

J: TRBJ2-7
size: .
D: .
V: TRBV6-1
CDR3: CASSDPRVHEQYF
DNA: TGTGCCAGCAGTGACCCCAGGGTCCACGAGCAGTACTTC

J: TRBJ2-7
size: few
D: .
V: TRBV5-5
CDR3: CASRFGILSSYEQYF
DNA: TGTGCCAGCAGATTCGGGATTCTGAGCTCCTACGAGCAGTACTTC

J: TRBJ2-5
size: .
D: TRBD1
V: TRBV12-5
CDR3: CASGLGGVEETQYF
DNA: TGTGCTAGTGGTTTAGGGGGCGTCGAAGAGACCCAGTACTTC

J: TRBJ1-2
size: once
D: TRBD1
V: TRBV7-9
CDR3: CASSLGPGQQYGYTF
DNA: TGTGCCAGCAGCTTAGGCCCGGGACAGCAATATGGCTACACCTTC

J: TRBJ1-1
size: .
D: .
V: TRBV9
CDR3: CASSVDLTGNTEAFF
DNA: TGTGCCAGCAGCGTAGACCTCACGGGGAACACTGAAGCTTTCTTT

J: TRBJ2-5
size: .
D: .
V: TRBV7-8
CDR3: CASSLPLGETQYF
DNA: TGTGCCAGCAGCTTACCCCTCGGGGAGACCCAGTACTTC